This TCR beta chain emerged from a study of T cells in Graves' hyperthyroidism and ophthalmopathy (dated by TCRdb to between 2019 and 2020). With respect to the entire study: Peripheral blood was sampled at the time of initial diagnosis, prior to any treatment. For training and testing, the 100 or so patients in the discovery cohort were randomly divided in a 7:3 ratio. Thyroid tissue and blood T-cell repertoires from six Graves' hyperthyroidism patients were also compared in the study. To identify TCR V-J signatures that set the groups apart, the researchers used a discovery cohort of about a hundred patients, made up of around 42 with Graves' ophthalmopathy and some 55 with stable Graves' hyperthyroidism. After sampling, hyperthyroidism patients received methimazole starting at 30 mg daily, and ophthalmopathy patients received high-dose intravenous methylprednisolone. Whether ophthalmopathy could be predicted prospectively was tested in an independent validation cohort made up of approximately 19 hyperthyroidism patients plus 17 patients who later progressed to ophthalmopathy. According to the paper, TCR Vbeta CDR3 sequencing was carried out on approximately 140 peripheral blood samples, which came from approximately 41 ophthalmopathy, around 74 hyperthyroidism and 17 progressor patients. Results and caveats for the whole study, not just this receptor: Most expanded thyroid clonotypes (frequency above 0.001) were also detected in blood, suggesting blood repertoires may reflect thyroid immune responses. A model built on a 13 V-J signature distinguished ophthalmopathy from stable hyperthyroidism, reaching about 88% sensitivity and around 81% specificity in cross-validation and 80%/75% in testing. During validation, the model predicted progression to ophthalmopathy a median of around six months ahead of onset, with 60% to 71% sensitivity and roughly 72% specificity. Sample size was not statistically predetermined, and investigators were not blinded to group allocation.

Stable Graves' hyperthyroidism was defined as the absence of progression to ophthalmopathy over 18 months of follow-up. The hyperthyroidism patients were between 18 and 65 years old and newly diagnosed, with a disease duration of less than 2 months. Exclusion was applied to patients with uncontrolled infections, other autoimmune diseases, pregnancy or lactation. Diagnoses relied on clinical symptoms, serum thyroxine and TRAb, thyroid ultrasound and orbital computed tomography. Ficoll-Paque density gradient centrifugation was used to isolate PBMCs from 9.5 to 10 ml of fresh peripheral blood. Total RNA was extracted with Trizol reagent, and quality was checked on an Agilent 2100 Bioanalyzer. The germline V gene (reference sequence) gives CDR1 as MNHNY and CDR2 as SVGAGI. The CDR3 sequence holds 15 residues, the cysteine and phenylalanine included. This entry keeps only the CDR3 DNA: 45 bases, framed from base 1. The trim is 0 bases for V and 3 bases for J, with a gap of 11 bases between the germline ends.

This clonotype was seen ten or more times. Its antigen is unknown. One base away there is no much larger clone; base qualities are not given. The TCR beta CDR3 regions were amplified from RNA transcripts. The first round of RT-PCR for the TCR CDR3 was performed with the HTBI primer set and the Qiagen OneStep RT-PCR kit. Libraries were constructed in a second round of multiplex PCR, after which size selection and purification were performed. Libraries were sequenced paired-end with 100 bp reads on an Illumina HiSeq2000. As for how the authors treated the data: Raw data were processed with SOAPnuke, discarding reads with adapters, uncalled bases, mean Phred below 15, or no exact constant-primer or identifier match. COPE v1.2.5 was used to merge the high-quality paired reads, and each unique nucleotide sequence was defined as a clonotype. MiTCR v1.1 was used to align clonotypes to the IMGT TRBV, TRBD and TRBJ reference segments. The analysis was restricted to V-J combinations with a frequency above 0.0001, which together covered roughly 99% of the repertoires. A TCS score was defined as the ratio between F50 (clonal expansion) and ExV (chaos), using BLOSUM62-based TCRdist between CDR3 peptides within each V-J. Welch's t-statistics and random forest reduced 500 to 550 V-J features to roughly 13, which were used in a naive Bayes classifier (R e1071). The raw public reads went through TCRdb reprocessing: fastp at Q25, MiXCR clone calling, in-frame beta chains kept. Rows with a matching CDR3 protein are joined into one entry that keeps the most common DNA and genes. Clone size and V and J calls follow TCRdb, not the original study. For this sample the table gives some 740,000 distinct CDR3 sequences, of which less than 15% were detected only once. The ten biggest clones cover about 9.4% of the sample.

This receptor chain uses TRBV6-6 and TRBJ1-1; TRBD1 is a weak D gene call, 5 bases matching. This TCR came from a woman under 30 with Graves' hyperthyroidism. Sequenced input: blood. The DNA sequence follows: TGTGCCAGCAGTTACTCGATCCAGGGAGACACTGAAGCTTTCTTT. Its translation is CASSYSIQGDTEAFF.